These 25 T cell receptor beta chains came from one sample sequenced in a study of radiotherapy plus CTLA-4 blockade in lung cancer (dated by TCRdb to the late 2010s). The library relied on the immunoSEQ multiplex PCR assay. The source is immuneACCESS, and TCRdb retained only in-frame sequences with V and J called. Part of the clones is not carried over; for the studies checked, unresolved V genes explain less than half of this, and the remainder is unexplained. This sample holds 70,000 to 100,000 clones; approximately 86% were observed only once. About 2% of the sample comes from the top ten. Sequencing used peripheral blood, obtained from a patient treated with radiotherapy plus ipilimumab. These TCRs come from a human donor with non-small cell lung cancer who had a partial response to radiotherapy plus ipilimumab.

The chain uses TRBV10-2 and TRBJ2-5; 14 nucleotides line up with TRBD2. CDR1 is WSHSY and CDR2 is SAAADI in the germline V gene. V was clipped by 4 bases and J by 4 bases; unmatched bases: 8. The CDR3 has 17 residues. The CDR3 region is CASSVSGTSGSGETQYF. CDR3 nucleotides: TGCGCCAGCAGTGTGTCGGGGACTAGCGGGAGTGGAGAGACCCAGTACTTC.

The genes are TRBV4-1 and TRBJ1-5; D unclear. Germline V gene data show CDR1 as MGHRA and CDR2 as YSYEKL. V was shortened by 1 base and J by 0 bases, with 13 bases between the two germline ends. CDR3 length: 17 residues. CDR3 residues: CASSQVDMGFSNQPQHF. CDR3 coding DNA: TGCGCCAGCAGCCAAGTTGACATGGGCTTTAGCAATCAGCCCCAGCATTTT.

The chain links TRBV5-5 to TRBJ2-7, with D unresolved. The CDR3 runs 13 residues. Germline V CDR1 and CDR2: SGHKS, YYEKEE (reference sequence). The V gene lost 4 bases and the J gene lost 3 bases, with 11 bases spanning the gap. In nucleotides, the CDR3 is TGTGCCAGCAGCCGTTATAGGAGCTACGAGCAGTACTTC. It encodes CASSRYRSYEQYF.

The chain recombines TRBV4-2 with TRBJ1-1; TRBD1 is a possible D gene (5 bases). Germline-derived CDR1 and CDR2 are LGHNA and YNFKEQ. V lost 2 bases to trimming and J lost 9 bases, with 13 bases between them. The CDR3 has 13 residues. The CDR3 sequence is CASSQLGRGQAFF. The DNA for the CDR3 is TGTGCCAGCAGCCAATTGGGGAGGGGCCAAGCTTTCTTT.

V gene TRBV27 combines with J gene TRBJ2-1; 11 nucleotides agree with TRBD2. This CDR3 has 16 residues. CDR1 MNHEY and CDR2 SMNVEV come from the germline V gene (reference sequence). Trimming at V came to 5 bases and at J to 4 bases, leaving 7 bases not matched to a gene. As DNA, the CDR3 is TGTGCCAGCAGTCCAAGACTAGCGGGACCATACAATGAGCAGTTCTTC. It is translated as CASSPRLAGPYNEQFF.

The rearrangement uses TRBV18 and TRBJ2-6, with a weak D call TRBD1 (6 bases). V lost 4 bases and J 1 base, leaving 11 bases between the germline ends. The V gene's germline CDR1 is KGHSH and CDR2 LQKENI. The length of the CDR3 is 16 residues. The DNA for the CDR3 is TGTGCCAGCTCACAAATGACAGGTTCTGGGGCCAACGTCCTGACTTTC. It translates to CASSQMTGSGANVLTF.

The chain combines TRBV4-1 with TRBJ2-3; 7 nucleotides match TRBD2. Trimming cost V 1 base and J 8 bases; bases outside gene matches: 12. This CDR3 is 16 amino acids long. Germline CDR1 reads MGHRA; CDR2 reads YSYEKL. The CDR3 protein is CASSQVSRGGQGTQYF. The CDR3 nucleotides read TGCGCCAGCAGCCAAGTCTCTCGGGGAGGGCAAGGTACGCAGTATTTT.

The J gene is TRBJ1-1, the V gene TRBV29-1; D is unclear. The CDR3 totals 9 residues. The germline V gene encodes CDR1 SQVTM and CDR2 ANQGSEA. V was trimmed by 7 bases and J by 7 bases, leaving 7 bases between them. The CDR3 DNA follows: TGCAGCGCCGGGAATGAAGCTTTCTTT. This sequence encodes CSAGNEAFF.

The V and J genes are TRBV6-5 and TRBJ1-2, with D perhaps matching TRBD1 (6 bases). Trimming pared 10 bases from V and 8 bases from J, leaving 14 bases between. The CDR3 is 11 amino acids. The germline V gene encodes CDR1 MNHEY and CDR2 SVGAGI. This CDR3 is CAILGARGYTF. CDR3 nucleotides: TGTGCCATTCTGGGGGCTCGGGGCTACACCTTC.

The sample holds a few counts of this clone. The J gene is TRBJ2-7, the V gene TRBV14, with D perhaps TRBD1 (6 bases). CDR1 is SGHDN, CDR2 FVKESK, per germline. The V end lost 3 bases, the J end lost 6 bases, and 9 bases lay between the germline ends. CDR3 length: 12 residues. Here the CDR3 reads CASSHDRREQYF. The CDR3 DNA is TGTGCCAGCAGCCACGACAGGCGCGAGCAGTACTTC.

The chain recombines TRBV27 with TRBJ2-1, with 9 bases fitting TRBD1. V shed 4 bases, J shed 5 bases, and the junction held 9 bases outside the gene matches. This CDR3 spans 16 amino acids. CDR1 is MNHEY, CDR2 SMNVEV, per germline (reference sequence). The CDR3 DNA reads as TGTGCCAGCAGTTCTATAATTCGGACAGGGGACAATGAGCAGTTCTTC. Its protein product is CASSSIIRTGDNEQFF.

V usage is TRBV28 and J usage is TRBJ2-1, with 10 bases aligning to TRBD2. CDR1 and CDR2 from the germline V gene are MDHEN and SYDVKM. V lost 7 bases to trimming and J lost 1 base; unmatched junction nucleotides: 4. The CDR3 is made up of 15 amino acids. The CDR3 DNA sequence: TGTGCCAGCACCCCGACTAGCGGGTCCTACAATGAGCAGTTCTTC. Translated, it gives CASTPTSGSYNEQFF.

This chain uses TRBV11-3 with TRBJ2-5; D gene ambiguous. The CDR3 is made up of 12 amino acids. V was cut by 2 bases and J by 5 bases, with 6 bases left in between. The germline CDR1 and CDR2 sequences are SGHNT and YENEEA. The CDR3 loop reads CASSLNGETQYF. The CDR3 nucleotides read TGTGCCAGCAGCTTAAACGGGGAGACCCAGTACTTC.

This clone was detected a few times. The chain combines TRBV14 with TRBJ1-2; D is unclear. The CDR3 is 18 residues long. Germline assignment: CDR1 SGHDN and CDR2 FVKESK. V was clipped by 4 bases and J by 0 bases, with 21 bases between them. The CDR3 sequence: CASSPLGVRERANYGYTF. Written as DNA, the CDR3 is TGTGCCAGCAGCCCACTGGGAGTAAGGGAGAGGGCTAACTATGGCTACACCTTC.

The V gene is TRBV7-2, the J gene TRBJ2-7; no clear D. Trimming shortened V by 3 bases and J by 2 bases, and 11 bases separated the two germline ends. The CDR3 has 14 amino acids. The germline CDR1 and CDR2 sequences are SGHTA and FQGNSA. Here the CDR3 DNA reads TGTGCCAGCAGCTTCCAATCGAGCGCCTACGAGCAGTACGTC. Protein sequence: CASSFQSSAYEQYV.

The chain links TRBV6-6 to TRBJ2-1, with TRBD1 identical over 7 bases. There are 14 residues in the CDR3. Unmatched junction bases numbered 11, after V lost 10 bases and J lost 5 bases. Germline loops: CDR1 MNHNY, CDR2 SVGAGI (reference sequence). The CDR3 DNA follows: TGTGCCATTTCCAGAAGACAGGGTGACAATGAGCAGTTCTTC. As protein: CAISRRQGDNEQFF.

The V call is TRBV28, the J call TRBJ1-3; D gene uncertain. This CDR3 is built from 13 residues. Germline loops: CDR1 MDHEN, CDR2 SYDVKM. Between the trimmed V and J ends, which lost 7 bases and 7 bases, there was a span of 14 bases. The CDR3 sequence: CASTPFGGNTIYF. The CDR3 DNA follows: TGTGCCAGCACCCCTTTTGGAGGGAACACCATATATTTT.

V usage is TRBV9 and J usage is TRBJ2-1; D perhaps matches TRBD2 (6 bases). CDR1 and CDR2 from the germline V gene are SGDLS and YYNGEE. Trimming took off 1 base at V and 1 base at J, with 9 bases between the two ends. CDR3 size: 15 residues. In DNA form, the CDR3 reads TGTGCCAGCAGCGTAAAGGGACTGTCCTACAATGAGCAGTTCTTC. Its protein product is CASSVKGLSYNEQFF.

This chain links TRBV5-1 with TRBJ2-5; the match to TRBD1 covers 9 bases. Per germline, CDR1 SGHRS and CDR2 YFSETQ. The CDR3 spans 16 residues. J was trimmed by 7 bases and V by 6 bases; bases with no gene match: 16. For the CDR3, the DNA is TGCGCCAGCACCTCGGGACAGGGTCGGGGACACGGGACCCAGTACTTC. Translated, it gives CASTSGQGRGHGTQYF.

The rearrangement links TRBV19 to TRBJ2-5, with 8 bases aligning to TRBD2. Trimming cost V 3 bases and J 11 bases; bases outside gene matches: 5. There are 12 residues in the CDR3. Per the germline V gene, CDR1 is LNHDA and CDR2 is SQIVND (reference sequence). CDR3 in amino acids: CASSIPQREQYF. CDR3 bases: TGTGCCAGTAGTATCCCCCAGCGGGAGCAGTACTTC.

The V and J genes are TRBV28 and TRBJ1-6; TRBD1 is a possible D gene (6 bases). The CDR3 is 14 residues long. Trimming removed 3 bases at V and 14 bases at J, with 17 bases between. From germline, CDR1 is MDHEN and CDR2 SYDVKM. CDR3 DNA sequence: TGTGCCAGCAGTTTCCTCCCGACAGGAATGTCCCTCCACTTT. Translated: CASSFLPTGMSLHF. The full variable domain, its missing parts supplied by reference TRBV28 and TRBJ1-6, is DVKVTQSSRYLVKRTGEKVFLECVQDMDHENMFWYRQDPGLGLRLIYFSYDVKMKEKGDIPEGYSVSREKKERFSLILESASTNQTSMYLCASSFLPTGMSLHFGNGTRLTVT.

The chain recombines TRBV27 with TRBJ1-1; 7 bases fit TRBD1. Per the germline V gene, CDR1 is MNHEY and CDR2 is SMNVEV (reference sequence). J gave up 1 base and V 2 bases, and 4 bases lay outside the gene matches. The CDR3 runs 15 residues. CDR3 sequence (DNA): TGTGCCAGCAGTTTAGGAACAGGGGCGAACACTGAAGCTTTCTTT. Its translation: CASSLGTGANTEAFF.

The chain employs TRBV7-2 and TRBJ1-4; 7 bases line up with TRBD1. The CDR3 extends over 15 amino acids. Trimming cost V 5 bases and J 5 bases; bases outside gene matches: 8. Germline lookup yields CDR1 SGHTA and CDR2 FQGNSA. The CDR3 DNA sequence: TGTGCCAGCAGCCGTAAGGGACAGTTCAATGAAAAACTGTTTTTT. Translating it yields CASSRKGQFNEKLFF.

The chain employs TRBV5-1 and TRBJ1-2, with 8 bases matching TRBD1. With 4 bases clipped from V and 7 bases from J, the junction kept 15 bases outside the gene matches. The CDR3 has 16 amino acids. Germline CDR1 reads SGHRS; CDR2 reads YFSETQ. This CDR3 reads CASSHPEVDRAGGYTF. CDR3 nucleotides: TGCGCCAGCAGCCACCCTGAAGTGGACAGGGCTGGTGGCTACACCTTC.

V is TRBV10-3 and J is TRBJ1-2, with a tentative D call TRBD1 (5 bases). In germline, CDR1 is ENHRY, CDR2 SYGVKD. CDR3 length: 13 amino acids. With 7 bases removed from V and 3 bases from J, the gap between germline ends came to 12 bases. The CDR3 DNA is TGTGCCATCAAAGGGGCTCTGGACTATGGCTACACCTTC. Translating gives CAIKGALDYGYTF.